This T cell receptor (beta chain) was identified during a study of blood T cell repertoires in COVID-19. TCRdb keeps only in-frame clones here, not all; method: immunoSEQ multiplex PCR. The sample shows roughly 150,000 clones, about nine tenths of them seen only once. The CDR3 is 15 amino acids. V was pared by 4 bases and J by 6 bases, with 7 bases of the junction left unmatched. Germline CDR1 is LNHDA and CDR2 is SQIVND (reference sequence). The TCR was taken from a man aged 45-65 years who had recovered from COVID-19. The specimen sequenced was PBMCs or T cells enriched from blood (not recorded which). The V call is TRBV19, the J call TRBJ2-3; the match to TRBD2 covers 10 bases. DNA for the CDR3: TGTGCCAGTAGTAGGACTAGCGGCTCTTGGGATACGCAGTATTTT. Encoded protein: CASSRTSGSWDTQYF.